This T cell receptor (beta chain) emerged from a study of shared clonotypes between healthy human individuals. Study in general: Every donor yielded three CD4 naive, three CD4 memory, two CD8 naive and one CD8 memory plate.

In this sample, this clone turned up once. The sample has other DNA sequences that encode this CDR3 too. The naive CD8 subset, CD45RO-negative cells positively selected for CCR7, excluded terminally differentiated effector memory CD45RA+ cells. Assay used: immunoSEQ multiplex PCR; TCRdb lists only in-frame clones, some missing. This sample has about 2 million clones, with about 95% found just once. CDR3 size: 11 residues. Germline V gives CDR1 SEHNR, CDR2 FQNEAQ (reference sequence). V lost 5 bases to trimming and J lost 4 bases, with 5 bases between them. The sequenced material came from naive CD8+ T cells sorted from blood. This receptor was taken from a man between 18 and 29 years old in good health. The chain employs TRBV7-9 and TRBJ2-5; D ambiguous. The CDR3 DNA follows: TGTGCCAGCAGCCCTGGAGAGACCCAGTACTTC. Its protein product is CASSPGETQYF.